This T cell receptor beta chain came from a study of CD8+ T cells in alopecia areata. Looking at the study overall: Each of the treated patients was given oral tofacitinib, 5 to 10 mg twice daily, for moderate-to-severe alopecia areata.

After isolation, RNA underwent reverse transcription to generate cDNA as the sequencing template. Sequenced by immunoSEQ multiplex PCR; TCRdb stores in-frame clones only, minus some. The data contain 40,000 to 50,000 clones, under 70% of them seen just once; the ten biggest clones take up about a fifth. Treatment: oral pan-JAK inhibitor, 5-10 mg twice daily. Peripheral blood, together with lesional scalp punch biopsies, was collected from alopecia areata patients. CDR3 size: 16 residues. Losses at the gene ends were 5 bases for V and 10 bases for J; bases not matched to a gene: 16. Per germline, CDR1 MNHEY and CDR2 SMNVEV (reference sequence). This clone was recorded a few times.

Sequenced material: CD8+ T cells sorted from blood, taken at week 4, from a patient treated with tofacitinib. This sequence was found in a human donor with alopecia areata. J is TRBJ2-1 and V is TRBV27, with 8 bases aligning to TRBD1. DNA of the CDR3: TGTGCCAGCAGTCCTCGCACACAGACAGGGGCCGGCGAGCAGTTCTTC. Translation: CASSPRTQTGAGEQFF.